Following are 22 T cell receptor beta chains from one sample sequenced in a study of blood T cell repertoires in COVID-19 (dated by TCRdb to 2020 to 2021). The library relied on the immunoSEQ multiplex PCR assay. TCRdb stores this immuneACCESS table with in-frame sequences only. Part of the clones is absent; in the studies checked, under half of the shortfall reflects unresolved V genes, and no reason is known for the rest. The sample contains approximately 140,000 clones, approximately 86% of them found a single time. The leading ten clones occupy less than 3.5% of the sample. The material sequenced was peripheral blood. The receptors stem from an older man with acute or convalescent COVID-19.

A single count supports this clone. This chain connects TRBV28 to TRBJ1-5; no clear D. The V end was cut by 3 bases, the J end by 2 bases, with 14 bases between. From germline, CDR1 is MDHEN and CDR2 SYDVKM. CDR3 length equals 16 residues. CDR3 coding DNA: TGTGCCAGCAGTTTCGCAGTAAATGCTGGCAATCAGCCCCAGCATTTT. It is translated as CASSFAVNAGNQPQHF.

The chain is built from TRBV2 and TRBJ2-3; 8 nucleotides align to TRBD2. Germline V gene data show CDR1 as SNHLY and CDR2 as FYNNEI. V dropped 4 bases and J dropped 2; count of bases not matched to a gene: 5. This CDR3 is built from 15 residues. The CDR3 region is CASSVTSGDTDTQYF. For the CDR3, the DNA is TGTGCCAGCAGTGTCACTAGCGGCGACACAGATACGCAGTATTTT. Complete variable domain (other parts from reference TRBV2 and TRBJ2-3): EPEVTQTPSHQVTQMGQEVILRCVPISNHLYFYWYRQILGQKVEFLVSFYNNEISEKSEIFDDQFSVERPDGSNFTLKIRSTKLEDSAMYFCASSVTSGDTDTQYFGPGTRLTVL.

CDR3 coding DNA: TGCAGTGCTAGTCCTGGGAGAGGCACAGATACGCAGTATTTT. Amino acids: CSASPGRGTDTQYF. The chain recombines TRBV20-1 with TRBJ2-3, with D possibly being TRBD2 (5 bases). V lost 3 bases and J 1 base, leaving 11 bases between the germline ends. The CDR3 consists of 14 residues. Looked up from germline, CDR1 is DFQATT and CDR2 is SNEGSKA (reference sequence).

The V call is TRBV2, the J call TRBJ2-3, with TRBD2 identical over 14 bases. Germline values: CDR1 SNHLY, CDR2 FYNNEI. With V trimmed by 6 bases and J by 5 bases, 7 bases remained unmatched. This CDR3 is built from 16 residues. CDR3 DNA sequence: TGTGCCAGCAGCCGACTAGCGGGAGGGCCCGGAGATACGCAGTATTTT. Translating gives CASSRLAGGPGDTQYF. Looking up the rest from reference TRBV2 and TRBJ2-3 gives the full variable domain: EPEVTQTPSHQVTQMGQEVILRCVPISNHLYFYWYRQILGQKVEFLVSFYNNEISEKSEIFDDQFSVERPDGSNFTLKIRSTKLEDSAMYFCASSRLAGGPGDTQYFGPGTRLTVL.

The chain employs TRBV7-2 and TRBJ2-5, with a tentative D call TRBD1 (6 bases). There are 15 residues in the CDR3. Germline CDR1 reads SGHTA; CDR2 reads FQGNSA. Trimming took off 2 bases at V and 1 base at J, with 11 bases between the two ends. CDR3 region: CASSLNQGRQETQYF. CDR3 nucleotides: TGTGCCAGCAGCTTAAACCAGGGGCGCCAAGAGACCCAGTACTTC.

The chain couples TRBV4-3 to TRBJ1-1, with 8 bases lining up with TRBD1. CDR3 length: 14 residues. Germline V CDR1 and CDR2: LGHNA, YSLEER. V was pared by 3 bases and J by 4 bases, with 4 bases of the junction left unmatched. The CDR3: CASSQDRVSTEAFF. Here the CDR3 DNA reads TGCGCCAGCAGCCAGGACAGGGTAAGCACTGAAGCTTTCTTT.

This chain joins TRBV9 and TRBJ2-3; D remains ambiguous. This CDR3 is 16 amino acids long. Germline CDR1 reads SGDLS; CDR2 reads YYNGEE. Between the trimmed V and J ends, which lost 0 bases and 0 bases, there was a span of 11 bases. The CDR3 reads CASSVGGGPSTDTQYF. The CDR3 DNA reads TGTGCCAGCAGCGTAGGTGGCGGCCCTAGCACAGATACGCAGTATTTT.

The chain recombines TRBV7-2 with TRBJ1-1; D is possibly TRBD1 (5 bases). CDR3 length: 14 residues. Trimming took off 5 bases at V and 1 base at J, with 11 bases between the two ends. Germline loops: CDR1 SGHTA, CDR2 FQGNSA. The CDR3, as DNA: TGTGCCAGCAGCCGGGGACTGGCGAACACTGAAGCTTTCTTT. Its translation: CASSRGLANTEAFF.

The genes are TRBV24-1 and TRBJ2-4; D unresolved. V lost 7 bases, J lost 0 bases, and 12 bases lay in between. In germline, CDR1 is KGHDR, CDR2 SFDVKD. CDR3 length equals 15 residues. Here the CDR3 reads CATSPGSPAKNIQYF. The CDR3 bases are TGTGCCACCAGCCCGGGTTCACCAGCCAAAAACATTCAGTACTTC.

This chain connects TRBV30 to TRBJ2-3; possibly TRBD1 for D (8 bases). The CDR3 is 16 residues long. Germline V gives CDR1 GTSNPN, CDR2 SVGIG (reference sequence). The ends were cut back, 4 bases at V and 0 bases at J, with 17 bases in the middle. This CDR3 is CAWKGGTGTSTDTQYF. CDR3 DNA: TGTGCCTGGAAGGGGGGGACAGGCACTAGCACAGATACGCAGTATTTT.

The rearrangement links TRBV9 to TRBJ1-1; D may be TRBD1 (5 bases). The length of the CDR3 is 15 residues. Per germline, CDR1 SGDLS and CDR2 YYNGEE. V was clipped by 4 bases and J by 4 bases, with 17 bases between them. The CDR3 spells CASSPLGRGSTEAFF. The CDR3 DNA follows: TGTGCCAGCAGCCCCTTGGGTCGGGGGTCCACTGAAGCTTTCTTT. The whole variable domain, filled in from reference TRBV9 and TRBJ1-1, reads DSGVTQTPKHLITATGQRVTLRCSPRSGDLSVYWYQQSLDQGLQFLIQYYNGEERAKGNILERFSAQQFPDLHSELNLSSLELGDSALYFCASSPLGRGSTEAFFGQGTRLTVV.

The chain joins TRBV5-6 to TRBJ1-4; D not resolved. CDR1 is SGHDT, CDR2 YYEEEE, per germline. The CDR3 covers 15 residues. Between the trimmed V and J ends, which lost 1 base and 5 bases, there was a span of 12 bases. Here the CDR3 reads CASSLMGAGNEKLFF. DNA for the CDR3: TGTGCCAGCAGCTTGATGGGCGCGGGGAATGAAAAACTGTTTTTT.

The J gene is TRBJ2-1, the V gene TRBV29-1; 13 bases fit TRBD2. V was clipped by 6 bases and J by 1 base; unmatched bases: 3. This CDR3 has 15 residues. CDR1 and CDR2 (germline): SQVTM, ANQGSEA. CDR3 sequence: CSVRTSGSSYNEQFF. In DNA, the CDR3 is TGCAGCGTGAGGACTAGCGGGAGTTCCTACAATGAGCAGTTCTTC.

The chain uses TRBV4-3 and TRBJ2-7, with 7 nucleotides matching TRBD2. The ends lost 2 bases at V and 2 bases at J; junction bases unmatched: 6. CDR3 length: 15 residues. CDR1 is LGHNA, CDR2 YSLEER, per germline. CDR3 in amino acids: CASSQSTSAAYEQYF. In DNA form, the CDR3 reads TGCGCCAGCAGCCAAAGCACTAGCGCGGCCTACGAGCAGTACTTC.

This clone came up once. The chain joins TRBV7-8 to TRBJ1-4, with D hard to call. Germline loops: CDR1 SGHVS, CDR2 FQNEAQ. The CDR3 loop spans 15 amino acids. Trimming pared 3 bases from V and 7 bases from J, leaving 15 bases between. CDR3 region: CASSLRRVTGEKLFF. The CDR3 nucleotides read TGTGCCAGCAGCTTGAGGAGGGTGACGGGTGAAAAACTGTTTTTT.

The chain is built from TRBV18 and TRBJ2-1; no definite D call. Trimming took off 0 bases at V and 0 bases at J, with 6 bases between the two ends. Germline V gene data show CDR1 as KGHSH and CDR2 as LQKENI. The CDR3 covers 15 residues. This CDR3 is CASSPPLRSYNEQFF. CDR3 nucleotides: TGTGCCAGCTCACCACCTTTGCGCTCCTACAATGAGCAGTTCTTC.

V is TRBV7-2 and J is TRBJ2-7; 8 positions match TRBD2. CDR1 is SGHTA, CDR2 FQGNSA, per germline. V trimming: 5 bases; J trimming: 5 bases; junction bases outside the gene matches: 5. This CDR3 is 13 amino acids long. CDR3: CASSTRTSHEQYF. For the CDR3, the DNA is TGTGCCAGCAGCACTCGGACTAGCCACGAGCAGTACTTC. Drawing the rest from reference TRBV7-2 and TRBJ2-7, the complete variable domain is GAGVSQSPSNKVTEKGKDVELRCDPISGHTALYWYRQSLGQGLEFLIYFQGNSAPDKSGLPSDRFSAERTGGSVSTLTIQRTQQEDSAVYLCASSTRTSHEQYFGPGTRLTVT.

CDR3: CASSVVSSYEQYF. CDR3 bases: TGTGCCAGCAGCGTAGTCAGCTCCTACGAGCAGTACTTC. V is TRBV9 and J is TRBJ2-7; D call uncertain. This CDR3 has 13 amino acids. Germline V gives CDR1 SGDLS, CDR2 YYNGEE. Trimming took 0 bases from V and 0 from J, leaving 4 bases between them.

The J gene is TRBJ1-5, the V gene TRBV3-1 (or the pseudogene TRBV3-2); 9 bases are a match to TRBD1. J was trimmed by 9 bases and V by 1 base; bases with no gene match: 4. Germline V gene data show CDR1 as LGHDT and CDR2 as YNNKEL (reference sequence). This CDR3 is built from 14 residues. CDR3: CASSQGTGEGPQHF. The CDR3 region has the DNA TGTGCCAGCAGCCAAGGGACAGGGGAGGGGCCCCAGCATTTT.

The rearrangement links TRBV28 to TRBJ2-3; TRBD2 matches at 14 bases. Germline CDR1 and CDR2: MDHEN and SYDVKM. This CDR3 comprises 15 residues. V was pared by 7 bases and J by 4 bases, with 4 bases of the junction left unmatched. The CDR3 sequence is CASIKGLAGADTQYF. In nucleotides, the CDR3 is TGTGCCAGCATCAAGGGACTAGCGGGAGCAGATACGCAGTATTTT.

This clone has a single count. The rearrangement joins TRBV28 to TRBJ2-4; D gene uncertain. Germline V CDR1 and CDR2: MDHEN, SYDVKM. There are 16 residues in the CDR3. Trimming stripped 3 bases from V and 0 bases from J, with 12 bases between. The CDR3: CASSLFMSAAKNIQYF. The DNA for the CDR3 is TGTGCCAGCAGTTTGTTTATGAGTGCAGCCAAAAACATTCAGTACTTC.

This clone was observed a few times. The chain links TRBV10-3 to TRBJ1-2; TRBD1 matches at 10 bases. The V segment lost 3 bases and the J segment 4 bases; nucleotides outside the gene matches: 2. CDR1 is ENHRY and CDR2 is SYGVKD in the germline V gene. The CDR3 loop spans 14 amino acids. CDR3 DNA: TGTGCCATCAGTGATGGGACAGGGGCCTATGGCTACACCTTC. Encoded protein: CAISDGTGAYGYTF.